The 21 T cell receptor beta chains presented below share a single source sample, sequenced in a study of CD8 T cells in Susac syndrome. With random hexamers, 0.5 to 1 ug RNA was reverse transcribed. TCRdb re-derived calls from the immunoSEQ multiplex PCR reads in MiXCR, one entry per CDR3 protein. Here the sample spans 130,000 or so distinct CDR3 sequences, over 80% being singletons. Material for sequencing was CD8+ T cells from PBMCs. All receptors derive from a human donor with multiple sclerosis.

The J gene is TRBJ2-5, the V gene TRBV11-2, with 7 bases aligning to TRBD2. The CDR3 is 15 amino acids. CDR1 is SGHAT and CDR2 is FQNNGV in the germline V gene. The V and J ends lost 2 bases and 5 bases, in that order; junction bases with no gene match: 8. CDR3 bases: TGTGCCAGCAGCTTATGGGTGCGGCGGGGGGAGACCCAGTACTTC. Translated: CASSLWVRRGETQYF. The full variable domain, its missing parts supplied by reference TRBV11-2 and TRBJ2-5, is EAGVAQSPRYKIIEKRQSVAFWCNPISGHATLYWYQQILGQGPKLLIQFQNNGVVDDSQLPKDRFSAERLKGVDSTLKIQPAKLEDSAVYLCASSLWVRRGETQYFGPGTRLLVL.

This clonotype was observed a few times. V gene TRBV4-1 combines with J gene TRBJ1-2; 8 bases match TRBD1. This CDR3 comprises 15 residues. After removal of 1 base from V and 2 bases from J, the junction contained 3 bases not matched to a gene. In germline, CDR1 is MGHRA, CDR2 YSYEKL. Written as DNA, the CDR3 is TGCGCCAGCAGCCAAGGACAGGGGTTAAACTATGGCTACACCTTC. Residues: CASSQGQGLNYGYTF.

This chain connects TRBV6-2 or TRBV6-3 to TRBJ2-7; the D is unclear. The CDR3 is 13 residues long. Germline V CDR1 and CDR2: MNHEY, SVGEGT. The V end was cut by 2 bases, the J end by 2 bases, with 7 bases between. Written as DNA, the CDR3 is TGTGCCAGCAGTTACGCAGCAACCTACGAGCAGTACGTC. It specifies CASSYAATYEQYV.

This clonotype turned up a few times. This chain connects TRBV7-6 to TRBJ1-1; no clear D. This CDR3 comprises 13 residues. CDR1 is SGHVS and CDR2 is FNYEAQ in the germline V gene. V lost 2 bases, J lost 11 bases, and 15 bases lay in between. In DNA, the CDR3 is TGTGCCAGCAGCTTATCGGGCGGGGAACCCGCTTTCTTT. This codes for CASSLSGGEPAFF.

The chain links TRBV7-6 to TRBJ2-7; weak D call: TRBD1 (6 bases). The CDR3 contains 14 residues. Looked up from germline, CDR1 is SGHVS and CDR2 is FNYEAQ. Trimming stripped 1 base from V and 4 bases from J, with 11 bases between. The CDR3 DNA reads TGTGCCAGCAGCTTAGGGGGGCTGGAATACGAGCAGTACTTC. Amino acids: CASSLGGLEYEQYF.

The V gene is TRBV5-4, the J gene TRBJ2-2, with 8 bases that match TRBD1. CDR1 and CDR2 (germline): SGHNT, YYREEE (reference sequence). J was trimmed by 5 bases and V by 3 bases; bases with no gene match: 9. The CDR3 sequence is 16 residues long. CDR3 loop: CASSSSRGQGTGELFF. The CDR3 nucleotides are TGTGCCAGCAGCTCCTCCAGGGGGCAGGGGACCGGGGAGCTGTTTTTT.

This clonotype was counted between two and nine times. The chain employs TRBV6-1 and TRBJ1-5; D not certain. Per the germline V gene, CDR1 is MNHNS and CDR2 is SASEGT. This CDR3 has 15 residues. Between the trimmed V and J ends, which lost 5 bases and 0 bases, there was a span of 11 bases. The CDR3 DNA reads TGTGCCAGCAGTCGCCCTGTCTATAGCAATCAGCCCCAGCATTTT. Translating it yields CASSRPVYSNQPQHF.

This clonotype was seen more than once but under ten times. The chain links TRBV4-2 to TRBJ2-2; possibly TRBD2 for D (5 bases). V dropped 1 base and J dropped 4 bases, with 19 bases sitting between them. The CDR3 spans 18 residues. Germline CDR1 reads LGHNA; CDR2 reads YNFKEQ. CDR3 residues: CASSQVPSSWERTGELFF. In DNA form, the CDR3 reads TGTGCCAGCAGCCAAGTACCGTCATCGTGGGAGCGCACCGGGGAGCTGTTTTTT.

The rearrangement links TRBV11-2 to TRBJ2-7; D is ambiguous. Germline CDR1 SGHAT, CDR2 FQNNGV. Trimming pared 1 base from V and 0 bases from J, leaving 7 bases between. The CDR3 sequence is 14 residues long. The CDR3 bases are TGTGCCAGCAGCTTAGCAGCTTACTCCTACGAGCAGTACGTC. Amino acid sequence: CASSLAAYSYEQYV.

This chain uses TRBV5-1 with TRBJ1-1; D perhaps matches TRBD1 (6 bases). V was shortened by 2 bases and J by 1 base, with 9 bases between the two germline ends. CDR3 size: 14 residues. Germline lookup yields CDR1 SGHRS and CDR2 YFSETQ. The CDR3 is CASSFRTANTEAFF. The CDR3 nucleotides are TGCGCCAGCAGCTTCAGGACAGCGAACACTGAAGCTTTCTTT.

This chain uses TRBV6-1 with TRBJ2-1; the D gene is possibly TRBD2 (5 bases). V shed 3 bases and J shed 0 bases, with 9 bases lying between them. Germline assignment: CDR1 MNHNS and CDR2 SASEGT. This CDR3 is built from 15 residues. The CDR3 DNA follows: TGTGCCAGCAGTGAGGACTTTCGCTCCTACAATGAGCAGTTCTTC. Translated: CASSEDFRSYNEQFF.

The rearrangement links TRBV28 to TRBJ1-4; D not resolved. The germline CDR1 and CDR2 sequences are MDHEN and SYDVKM. V was shortened by 7 bases and J by 6 bases, with 15 bases between the two germline ends. The CDR3 sequence is 14 residues long. CDR3 residues: CASTIGQADEKLFF. The DNA of the CDR3 is TGTGCCAGCACCATCGGCCAGGCTGATGAAAAACTGTTTTTT.

J is TRBJ2-3 and V is TRBV19; TRBD2 aligns across 7 bases. There are 15 residues in the CDR3. J gave up 0 bases and V 2 bases, and 2 bases lay outside the gene matches. CDR1 and CDR2 (germline): LNHDA, SQIVND (reference sequence). CDR3 coding DNA: TGTGCCAGTAGTATATACGGGGGGAGCACAGATACGCAGTATTTT. Translating it yields CASSIYGGSTDTQYF.

This chain uses TRBV4-3 with TRBJ2-5, with 7 bases identical to TRBD1. The CDR3 has 13 amino acids. Trimming removed 2 bases from V and 6 bases from J; junction bases left unmatched: 3. Germline CDR1 LGHNA, CDR2 YSLEER. The CDR3: CASSQYRGQTQYF. In nucleotides, the CDR3 is TGCGCCAGCAGCCAATACAGGGGACAGACCCAGTACTTC.

The V gene is TRBV12-3 or TRBV12-4, the J gene TRBJ2-1; perhaps TRBD2 as D (5 bases). With 7 bases removed from V and 2 bases from J, the gap between germline ends came to 12 bases. This CDR3 contains 14 residues. CDR3 in amino acids: CASTIEGPYNEQFF. Here the CDR3 DNA reads TGTGCCAGCACCATCGAGGGCCCCTACAATGAGCAGTTCTTC.

The chain couples TRBV7-9 to TRBJ1-2, with D possibly TRBD1 on 5 matching bases. The V gene lost 3 bases and the J gene lost 2 bases, with 10 bases spanning the gap. CDR1 and CDR2 (germline): SEHNR, FQNEAQ (reference sequence). The CDR3 runs 14 residues. The CDR3 nucleotides are TGTGCCAGCAGCTTTTTCGGGGGGAACTATGGCTACACCTTC. Residues: CASSFFGGNYGYTF. The whole variable domain, filled in from reference TRBV7-9 and TRBJ1-2, reads DTGVSQNPRHKITKRGQNVTFRCDPISEHNRLYWYRQTLGQGPEFLTYFQNEAQLEKSRLLSDRFSAERPKGSFSTLEIQRTEQGDSAMYLCASSFFGGNYGYTFGSGTRLTVV.

The rearrangement links TRBV5-1 to TRBJ2-3, with 9 nucleotides matching TRBD1. Trimming took 3 bases from V and 4 from J; bases not matched to a gene: 6. This CDR3 has 15 amino acids. From germline, CDR1 is SGHRS and CDR2 YFSETQ. For the CDR3, the DNA is TGCGCCAGCAGCTGGACAGGGGATGGGGCAGATACGCAGTATTTT. It is translated as CASSWTGDGADTQYF.

CDR3 sequence (DNA): TGTGCCAGCAGTCCCCCGAACACCGGGGAGCTGTTTTTT. Its protein is CASSPPNTGELFF. The chain couples TRBV6-8 to TRBJ2-2; D unclear. CDR1 is MNHGY, CDR2 SAAAGT, per germline. This CDR3 contains 13 residues. The V and J ends lost 5 bases and 0 bases respectively, with 4 bases between them.

The chain combines TRBV3-1 with TRBJ1-1; D uncertain. V was clipped by 3 bases and J by 4 bases, with 6 bases between them. CDR1 LGHDT and CDR2 YNNKEL come from the germline V gene (reference sequence). This CDR3 spans 12 amino acids. CDR3 region: CASSQAATEAFF. The CDR3, as DNA: TGTGCCAGCAGCCAGGCAGCCACTGAAGCTTTCTTT. Filled out from reference TRBV3-1 and TRBJ1-1, the complete variable domain reads DTAVSQTPKYLVTQMGNDKSIKCEQNLGHDTMYWYKQDSKKFLKIMFSYNNKELIINETVPNRFSPKSPDKAHLNLHINSLELGDSAVYFCASSQAATEAFFGQGTRLTVV.

This clonotype has just one count. The chain recombines TRBV2 with TRBJ1-1, with TRBD1 identical over 12 bases. Trimming at V came to 7 bases and at J to 11 bases, leaving 17 bases not matched to a gene. The CDR3 covers 16 residues. CDR1 is SNHLY, CDR2 FYNNEI, per germline. CDR3 nucleotides: TGTGCCAGCACAGCGTCGGGACAGGGGGCTTCGAAGACGGCTTTCTTT. It yields the protein CASTASGQGASKTAFF. Full variable domain (missing parts from reference TRBV2 and TRBJ1-1): EPEVTQTPSHQVTQMGQEVILRCVPISNHLYFYWYRQILGQKVEFLVSFYNNEISEKSEIFDDQFSVERPDGSNFTLKIRSTKLEDSAMYFCASTASGQGASKTAFFGQGTRLTVV.

The CDR3 loop reads CASSLGVRGPTDTQYF. CDR3 DNA sequence: TGTGCCAGCAGTTTAGGGGTTAGGGGACCCACAGATACGCAGTATTTT. The rearrangement uses TRBV12-3 or TRBV12-4 and TRBJ2-3; either TRBD1 or TRBD2 may fit D (5 bases each). V lost 1 base and J 2 bases, leaving 13 bases between the germline ends. The CDR3 sequence is 16 residues long.